These T cell receptor beta chains were read from a single sample in a study of cytomegalovirus exposure and HLA in healthy donors. Produced via immunoSEQ multiplex PCR; TCRdb's table is partial and in-frame only. The sample contains about 360,000 clones, 86% of which appear only once. What was sequenced was PBMCs. The origin of the receptors is a woman aged 18 to 35 in good health and CMV-seronegative. Each CDR3 is given with its conserved first and last residue. The order of the fields is J gene, D gene, clone size, V gene, CDR3 protein, CDR3 DNA. D genes are given only for firm matches. Clone size is not always given. Where it is, it says once, few, many or a class for expanded clones.

TRBJ2-1,TRBD2,.,TRBV7-8,CASSFASAGGTNEQFF,TGTGCCAGCAGCTTTGCCTCCGCGGGGGGTACCAATGAGCAGTTCTTC
TRBJ2-1,TRBD2,.,TRBV28,CASSHGGGSNEQFF,TGTGCCAGCAGCCATGGGGGGGGATCCAATGAGCAGTTCTTC
TRBJ1-2,.,.,TRBV14,CASSPGMGGANYGYTF,TGTGCCAGCAGCCCCGGCATGGGAGGGGCAAACTATGGCTACACCTTC
TRBJ1-1,.,.,TRBV2,CASSEQGFRTEAFF,TGTGCCAGCAGTGAACAGGGATTTCGCACTGAAGCTTTCTTT
TRBJ1-4,.,.,TRBV19,CASSSRGEKLFF,TGTGCCAGTAGTTCCCGCGGTGAAAAACTGTTTTTT
TRBJ2-7,.,.,TRBV27,CASSSPTLQGRRYEQYF,TGTGCCAGCAGTTCCCCCACCCTACAGGGGAGGAGGTACGAGCAGTACTTC
TRBJ1-5,.,.,TRBV15,CATSREMRQVLSNQPQHF,TGTGCCACCAGCAGAGAGATGCGACAGGTCCTTAGCAATCAGCCCCAGCATTTT
TRBJ2-5,.,.,TRBV5-1,CASRGSWASIGTQYF,TGCGCCAGCAGAGGGAGTTGGGCGTCCATCGGGACCCAGTACTTC
TRBJ1-1,.,.,TRBV11-2,CASSLGGRMNTEAFF,TGTGCCAGCAGCTTAGGGGGCCGCATGAACACTGAAGCTTTCTTT
TRBJ1-1,TRBD1,.,TRBV7-9,CASSLEGAPEAFF,TGTGCCAGCAGCTTAGAGGGGGCTCCTGAAGCTTTCTTT
TRBJ2-2,TRBD1,.,TRBV28,CASSLGTATRELFF,TGTGCCAGCAGTTTAGGGACAGCCACCCGGGAGCTGTTTTTT
TRBJ2-7,TRBD1,.,TRBV7-9,CASSLRTGGVSYEQYF,TGTGCCAGCAGCTTACGAACAGGGGGCGTCTCCTACGAGCAGTACTTC
TRBJ2-5,.,.,TRBV5-1,CASSPLSAETQYF,TGCGCCAGCAGCCCGCTCTCCGCGGAGACCCAGTACTTC
TRBJ1-1,.,.,TRBV7-9,CASSFEGQITEAFF,TGTGCCAGCAGCTTCGAAGGACAGATTACTGAAGCTTTCTTT
TRBJ1-2,.,.,TRBV19,CASSPRTAWAAGYTF,TGTGCCAGTAGTCCCAGGACAGCCTGGGCCGCTGGCTACACCTTC
TRBJ2-7,.,.,TRBV5-1,CASSEAYEQYF,TGCGCCAGCAGCGAGGCCTACGAGCAGTACTTC
TRBJ1-1,TRBD1,.,TRBV25-1,CASSESFGTGGITEAFF,TGTGCCAGCAGTGAATCTTTCGGGACAGGGGGGATCACTGAAGCTTTCTTT
TRBJ1-1,.,.,TRBV4-1,CASSHREDRGSKTEAFF,TGCGCCAGCAGCCACCGAGAGGACAGAGGTTCGAAGACTGAAGCTTTCTTT
TRBJ2-1,.,.,TRBV9,CASSVEGVPGDEQFF,TGTGCCAGCAGCGTAGAAGGGGTACCGGGGGATGAGCAGTTCTTC
TRBJ2-7,.,.,TRBV29-1,CSVETRRTGSSYEQYF,TGCAGCGTAGAAACTAGGCGCACGGGAAGCTCCTACGAGCAGTACTTC
TRBJ2-3,TRBD2,once,TRBV7-3,CASSDPHKRRGVVATDTQYF,TGTGCCAGCAGCGACCCTCATAAACGGCGGGGGGTGGTCGCCACAGATACGCAGTATTTT
TRBJ1-1,.,few,TRBV7-2,CASSLEGPEAFF,TGTGCCAGCAGCTTAGAGGGGCCTGAAGCTTTCTTT
TRBJ2-5,.,.,TRBV19,CASSPGYQETQYF,TGTGCCAGTAGTCCAGGGTACCAAGAGACCCAGTACTTC
TRBJ1-1,.,.,TRBV7-9,CASSPNGDLNTEAFF,TGTGCCAGCAGCCCCAACGGAGACTTGAACACTGAAGCTTTCTTT
TRBJ2-1,.,.,TRBV4-1,CASSPSTTHNEQFF,TGCGCCAGCAGCCCATCCACTACGCACAATGAGCAGTTCTTC
TRBJ2-7,TRBD2,.,TRBV10-3,CAISEAGTSASEQYF,TGTGCCATCAGTGAAGCCGGGACTAGCGCCAGCGAGCAGTACTTC
TRBJ2-6,TRBD1,.,TRBV19,CASRTGHSGANVLTF,TGTGCCAGTAGGACAGGGCACTCTGGGGCCAACGTCCTGACTTTC
TRBJ2-6,.,.,TRBV11-2,CASSLGQVLRGGANVLTF,TGTGCCAGCAGCCTGGGCCAGGTACTTCGGGGAGGGGCCAACGTCCTGACTTTC
TRBJ1-4,.,.,TRBV5-1,CASSFRGGRTNEKLFF,TGCGCCAGCAGCTTTCGGGGGGGAAGAACTAATGAAAAACTGTTTTTT
TRBJ1-3,.,.,TRBV19,CASSIPAASSGNTIYF,TGTGCCAGTAGTATCCCGGCAGCTAGCTCTGGAAACACCATATATTTT
TRBJ1-4,.,.,TRBV5-6,CASSLIGGEKLFF,TGTGCCAGCAGCTTGATAGGGGGTGAAAAACTGTTTTTT
TRBJ1-1,TRBD1,.,TRBV6-5,CASSKDRGRTEAFF,TGTGCCAGCAGCAAAGACAGGGGGCGAACTGAAGCTTTCTTT
TRBJ2-1,TRBD2,.,TRBV2,CASKFGLAGGEQFF,TGTGCCAGCAAGTTTGGACTAGCGGGGGGTGAGCAGTTCTTC
TRBJ1-3,.,.,TRBV30,CAWRYIAGGSNGNTIYF,TGTGCCTGGAGGTATATAGCGGGAGGGAGTAACGGAAACACCATATATTTT
TRBJ1-3,.,.,TRBV6-1,CASSDGGRGGNTIYF,TGTGCCAGCAGTGACGGGGGGCGAGGAGGAAACACCATATATTTT
TRBJ2-7,TRBD1,.,TRBV5-5,CASRPDRGLSYEQYF,TGTGCCAGCAGACCCGACAGGGGACTCTCCTACGAGCAGTACTTC
TRBJ1-1,.,.,TRBV5-6,CASNLGLSKEYTEAFF,TGTGCCAGCAACTTGGGACTCTCGAAAGAGTACACTGAAGCTTTCTTT
TRBJ2-4,TRBD2,few,TRBV28,CASSRSGNSKNIQYF,TGTGCCAGCAGCCGTAGCGGGAACTCCAAAAACATTCAGTACTTC
TRBJ1-5,TRBD1,.,TRBV25-1,CASSPTGPPGGSNQPQHF,TGTGCCAGCAGTCCCACCGGGCCTCCAGGGGGAAGCAATCAGCCCCAGCATTTT
TRBJ2-2,.,.,TRBV14,CASSPFGTGELFF,TGTGCCAGCAGCCCTTTCGGTACCGGGGAGCTGTTTTTT
TRBJ1-6,TRBD1,.,TRBV2,CASKGGQGRNSPLHF,TGTGCCAGCAAAGGGGGACAGGGAAGAAATTCACCCCTCCACTTT
TRBJ1-2,.,.,TRBV19,CASSMGRGNYGYTF,TGTGCCAGTAGTATGGGCAGGGGTAACTATGGCTACACCTTC
TRBJ2-6,TRBD2,once,TRBV5-1,CASSLGLAGGPGANVLTF,TGCGCCAGCAGCTTGGGACTAGCGGGAGGGCCTGGGGCCAACGTCCTGACTTTC
TRBJ2-7,.,.,TRBV15,CATSRDQMEQYF,TGTGCCACCAGCAGAGATCAGATGGAGCAGTACTTC
TRBJ1-1,.,.,TRBV5-1,CASSPTYGNTEAFF,TGCGCCAGCAGCCCCACATATGGGAACACTGAAGCTTTCTTT
TRBJ2-1,.,.,TRBV5-4,CASSRTAPEQFF,TGTGCCAGCAGCCGGACAGCGCCTGAGCAGTTCTTC
TRBJ2-7,TRBD1,.,TRBV27,CASSLSTGVSYEQYF,TGTGCCAGCAGTTTATCGACAGGGGTTTCCTACGAGCAGTACTTC
TRBJ1-5,.,.,TRBV30,CAWSSGSNQPQHF,TGTGCCTGGAGTTCAGGGTCCAATCAGCCCCAGCATTTT
TRBJ2-3,TRBD2,.,TRBV18,CASSPTGTSGRTDTQYF,TGTGCCAGCTCACCAACCGGGACTAGCGGGAGAACAGATACGCAGTATTTT